One T cell receptor beta chain is described in this entry. Its antigen is not yet known. No per-base quality is available; no much larger clone lies one base away. Other nucleotide sequences from this sample produce the same CDR3. This record belongs to a study of OX40 agonist ivuxolimab in advanced cancers. Regarding the study in general: Ivuxolimab was a fully human IgG2 agonistic monoclonal antibody targeting the costimulatory receptor OX40 (CD134). Of the approximately 54 dose-escalation patients, hepatocellular carcinoma was present in about 20, melanoma in around 15, renal cell carcinoma in 9 and head and neck cancer in 9. The monotherapy dose-escalation portion (N of about 57 patients) of the phase I ivuxolimab trial is reported in the paper. Intravenous ivuxolimab was administered to patients every 2 weeks at six dose levels: 0.01, 0.1, 0.3, 1.5, 3 and 10 mg/kg. Partial responses occurred in three dose-escalation patients: two with cutaneous melanoma and one with hepatocellular carcinoma. In the dose-escalation cohort, around 80% of patients were male, and the mean age was approximately 60 years with a range of about 20 to 80. Patients were allowed to have had prior anti-PD-1, anti-PD-L1 or anti-CTLA-4 therapy, and 40% of the dose-escalation patients had been treated with checkpoint inhibitors. The point of sequencing TCRbeta in the periphery was to test whether ivuxolimab changed TCR sequence diversity and drove clonal T-cell expansion. Study-level results and caveats: Low levels of normalized T-cell clonal expansion were also seen in some patients who did not respond. After ivuxolimab, expanded clones were on average more numerous among CD8+ T cells than among CD4+ T cells. In the 0.1-3.0 mg/kg groups, partial responders had among the lowest normalized peripheral clonal expansion, particularly in CD8+ T cells. Antigen specificity was not determined for the clonally expanded peripheral T cells. At doses of 0.1 to 3.0 mg/kg, clonal expansion of both CD4+ and CD8+ T cells in blood was seen between baseline and week 6.

For sequencing of the TCRbeta CDR3 region, genomic DNA was extracted from the sorted cells. The immunoSEQ Assay was used for sequencing of TCRbeta CDR3 regions. The source is immuneACCESS, and TCRdb retained only in-frame sequences with V and J called. Part of the clones is not carried over; for the studies checked, unresolved V genes explain less than half of this, and the remainder is unexplained. This sample gives roughly 70,000 clones in total; 85% of them show up just once. Jointly, the top ten make up about 0.83% of the sample. A distance of 3 bases separates the germline ends of V and J, which lose 0 bases and 8 bases respectively. CDR1 is given as SGHNT and CDR2 as YYREEE, both from the germline V gene (reference sequence). The CDR3 sequence holds 11 residues, the cysteine and phenylalanine included. Only the CDR3 part of the read is kept: 33 bases, read in frame from the first base. The trial excluded patients who had a history of autoimmune disease or who were on systemic immunosuppression. Peripheral blood for TCR sequencing was collected from all dose cohorts at baseline, on cycle 4 day 1, and on cycle 7 day 1. Samples were obtained from an open-label, multicenter, first-in-human phase I dose-escalation trial of ivuxolimab. Adults with locally advanced or metastatic head and neck squamous cell, hepatocellular, melanoma or renal cell carcinoma were enrolled in the trial. Before TCR sequencing, CD4+ T cells and CD8+ T cells from peripheral blood were sorted into separate populations.

The sample was CD4+ or CD8+ T cells sorted from blood, taken in a trial of the OX40 agonist ivuxolimab. The rearrangement joined TRBV5-4 to TRBJ2-1, with the D gene too uncertain to name. The receptor comes from an adult with an advanced solid tumor such as melanoma, head and neck, liver or kidney cancer. CDR3 loop: CASSLEDEQFF. The sequenced DNA is TGTGCCAGCAGCTTGGAGGATGAGCAGTTCTTC.